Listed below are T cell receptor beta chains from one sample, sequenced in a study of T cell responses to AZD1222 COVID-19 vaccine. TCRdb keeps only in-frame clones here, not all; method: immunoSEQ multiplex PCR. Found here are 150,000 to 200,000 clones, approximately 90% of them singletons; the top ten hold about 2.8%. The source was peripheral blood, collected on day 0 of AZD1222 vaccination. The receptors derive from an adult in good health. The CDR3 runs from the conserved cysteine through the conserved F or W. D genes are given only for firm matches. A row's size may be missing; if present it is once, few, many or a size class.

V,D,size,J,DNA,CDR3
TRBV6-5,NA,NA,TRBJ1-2,TGTGCCAGCACTCTGGGGTTAGGGGCCTTTGGCTACACCTTC,CASTLGLGAFGYTF
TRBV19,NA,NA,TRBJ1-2,TGTGCCAGTAGTATAGTCGACAGGATGACCTATGGCTACACCTTC,CASSIVDRMTYGYTF
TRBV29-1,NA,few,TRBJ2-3,TGCAGCTTTGAGGGGGGCCCAGATACGCAGTATTTT,CSFEGGPDTQYF
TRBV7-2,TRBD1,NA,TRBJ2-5,TGTGCCAGCAGCTCTACCGGGACAGGGCGTCAGACCCAGTACTTC,CASSSTGTGRQTQYF
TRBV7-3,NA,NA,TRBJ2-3,TGTGCCAGCAGCGAGGACAGTAGGACTAGCACAGATACGCAGTATTTT,CASSEDSRTSTDTQYF
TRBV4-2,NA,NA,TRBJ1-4,TGTGCCAGCAGCCAAGAGCGGACAGCACTCCTCAATGAAAAACTGTTTTTT,CASSQERTALLNEKLFF
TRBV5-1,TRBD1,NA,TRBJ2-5,TGCGCCAGCAGCCACAGGGGGAACCAAGAGACCCAGTACTTC,CASSHRGNQETQYF
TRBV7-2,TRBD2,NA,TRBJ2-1,TGTGCCAGCAGTCCTAGCGGGGGGGTTAACTACAATGAGCAGTTCTTC,CASSPSGGVNYNEQFF
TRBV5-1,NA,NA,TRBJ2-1,TGCGCCAGCAGCTTGGGCAGGGACAATGAGCAGTTCTTC,CASSLGRDNEQFF
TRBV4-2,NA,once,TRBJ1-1,TGTGCCAGCAGCCAAGAAGGGGGGCTCAGGTTAATGAACACTGAAGCTTTCTTT,CASSQEGGLRLMNTEAFF
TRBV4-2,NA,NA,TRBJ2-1,TGTGCCAGCAGCCAGTCCGGAGTAGGCAATGAGCAGTTCTTC,CASSQSGVGNEQFF
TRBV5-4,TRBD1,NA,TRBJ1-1,TGTGCCAGCAGCCCTACCGGGACAGGGATATCGAACACTGAAGCTTTCTTT,CASSPTGTGISNTEAFF
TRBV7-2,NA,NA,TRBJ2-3,TGTGCCAGCAGCTCCGACAGCACAGATACGCAGTATTTT,CASSSDSTDTQYF
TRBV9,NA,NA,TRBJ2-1,TGTGCCAGCAGCGGAATATCCCTGGGGGGGGCAGAAGAGCAGTTCTTC,CASSGISLGGAEEQFF
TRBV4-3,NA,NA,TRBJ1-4,TGCGCCAGCAGCCAAGAGGGGGGGATCCGGTCGGAAAAACTGTTTTTT,CASSQEGGIRSEKLFF
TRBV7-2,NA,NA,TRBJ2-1,TGTGCCAGCAGCCCAGGAGCCTTCAATGAGCAGTTCTTC,CASSPGAFNEQFF
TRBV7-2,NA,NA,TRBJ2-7,TGTGCCAGCAGCTTTACGGACCTGCTTGGGGTCGAGCAGTACTTC,CASSFTDLLGVEQYF
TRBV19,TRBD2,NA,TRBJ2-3,TGTGCCAGTCGACTAGCGGGGGGGCGAGATACGCAGTATTTT,CASRLAGGRDTQYF
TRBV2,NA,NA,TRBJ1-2,TGTGCCAGCAGTGACCAGGTTCTGAACTATGGCTACACCTTC,CASSDQVLNYGYTF
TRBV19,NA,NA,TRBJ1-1,TGTGCCAGTAGTATGGGGACCGGGGCCAGGAACACTGAAGCTTTCTTT,CASSMGTGARNTEAFF
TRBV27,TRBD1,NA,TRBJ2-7,TGTGCCAGCAGCCGACAGGGACCCGGGGACGAGCAGTACTTC,CASSRQGPGDEQYF
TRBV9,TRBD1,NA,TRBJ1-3,TGTGCCAGCAGCCCGGGACAGCTCTCTGGAAACACCATATATTTT,CASSPGQLSGNTIYF
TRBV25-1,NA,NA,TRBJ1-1,TGTGGTTCGGGGACCACCACTGAAGCTTTCTTT,CGSGTTTEAFF
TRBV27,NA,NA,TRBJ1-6,TGTGCCAGCAGTGGACAGACTAATTCACCCCTCCACTTT,CASSGQTNSPLHF